Sequencing of this TCR beta chain was carried out in a study of CD8 T cell repertoires and HIV-1 epitope variants. Study-level background: Enriched T cells were co-cultured with equal numbers of autologous T cell-negative antigen-presenting cells.

Libraries were prepared by immunoSEQ multiplex PCR; TCRdb keeps only in-frame clonotypes and omits some of them. The sample lists about 95,000 clones, roughly 81% occurring once. General observations from the study: Only beta chains were identified, marking proliferation to antigen, not function. Under ten antigen-specific TCR beta clonotypes were found; five to seven seemed cross-reactive to variants.

Notes on this clone: Antigen unknown.

The CDR3 covers 18 residues. Deletions cut 9 bases from V and 3 bases from J, with 29 bases between. Germline loops: CDR1 MDHEN, CDR2 SYDVKM. This receptor was obtained from a male donor with HIV. This chain uses TRBV28 with TRBJ1-2; tentative D call: TRBD1 (5 bases). The material sequenced was uncultured baseline CD8+ T cells from peripheral blood mononuclear cells (PBMCs). The DNA of the CDR3 is TGTGCCAGAAGGGGCCCGCCGGGGCGGGGGGAGCTCGACTATGGCTACACCTTC. Translation gives CARRGPPGRGELDYGYTF.